This T cell receptor beta chain was found in a study of vaccination and CD4 T cells after COVID-19. Study context: The convalescent population consisted of six males and four females, two of whom were of Hispanic ethnicity.

General study results and limits: Spike mono-reactive status applied to 304 of 307 vaccine-specific clones in convalescent patients.

On this clonotype itself: Its antigen is undetermined.

The treatment denotes: roughly 10-day PBMC culture with coronavirus spike peptide pools or control peptides (ViraFEST assay). The Oncomine TCR Beta short-read assay sequenced DNA from cultured CD4+ T cells. A single record per CDR3 protein comes from TCRdb applying MiXCR to the PCR reads. The sample contains 2,000 to 3,000 distinct CDR3 sequences, around 26% of which appear only once. The CDR3 loop spans 12 amino acids. Germline V CDR1 and CDR2: SGHVS, FNYEAQ. The V and J ends lost 4 bases and 11 bases respectively, with 13 bases between them. Source: CD4+ T cells from blood, cultured in vitro, taken after SARS-CoV-2 vaccination. This chain connects TRBV7-6 to TRBJ2-3, with D possibly being TRBD1 (6 bases). The receptor was isolated from a human donor who had recovered from COVID-19. The CDR3 DNA reads as TGTGCCAGCAGCTCTAATCAGGGGAGGCAGTATTTT. Translated: CASSSNQGRQYF. Full variable domain (rest looked up from reference TRBV7-6 and TRBJ2-3): GAGVSQSPRYKVTKRGQDVALRCDPISGHVSLYWYRQALGQGPEFLTYFNYEAQQDKSGLPNDRFSAERPEGSISTLTIQRTEQRDSAMYRCASSSNQGRQYFGPGTRLTVL.